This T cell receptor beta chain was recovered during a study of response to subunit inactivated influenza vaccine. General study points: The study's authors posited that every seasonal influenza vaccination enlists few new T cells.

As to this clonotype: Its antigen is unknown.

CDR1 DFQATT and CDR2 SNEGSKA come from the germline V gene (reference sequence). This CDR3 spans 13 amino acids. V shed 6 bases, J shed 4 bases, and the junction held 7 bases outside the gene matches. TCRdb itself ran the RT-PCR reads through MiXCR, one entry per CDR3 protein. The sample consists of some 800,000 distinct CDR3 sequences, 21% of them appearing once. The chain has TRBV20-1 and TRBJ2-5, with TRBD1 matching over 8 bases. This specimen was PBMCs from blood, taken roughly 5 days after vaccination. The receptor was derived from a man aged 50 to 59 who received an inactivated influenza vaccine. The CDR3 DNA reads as TGCAGTGCCATGGCAGGGGGCCGAGAGACCCAGTACTTC. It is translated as CSAMAGGRETQYF.